This record looks at one T cell receptor (beta chain) sequence and its context. The target antigen is unknown. Profiling relied on immunoSEQ multiplex PCR, and the TCRdb table lists in-frame clones only, not all of them. The table lists some 2,000,000 clones, about 94% of them singletons. The data stem from a study of shared clonotypes between healthy human individuals. In the study overall: The study drew on a couple of women and three men aged 18 to 49 as donors. The study used three CD4 naive, three CD4 memory, two CD8 naive and one CD8 memory plate per donor.

Study conclusions and caveats: The low donor count limited represented genetic and exposure-history diversity. Rarefaction analysis demonstrated incomplete sorted-subset sequencing notwithstanding large depth.

The CDR3 runs 14 residues. V lost 1 base and J 4 bases, leaving 10 bases between the germline ends. Per the germline V gene, CDR1 is SNHLY and CDR2 is FYNNEI. The rearrangement links TRBV2 to TRBJ1-1; D may be TRBD1 (6 bases). The receptor's source is a man aged 18 to 35 in good health. What was sequenced was naive CD4+ T cells sorted from blood. Subset reported: CD45RA+ positively selected. DNA of the CDR3: TGTGCCAGCAGTGAAGAGGGGGTCTTCACTGAAGCTTTCTTT. Protein sequence: CASSEEGVFTEAFF. Combining the CDR3 with reference TRBV2 and TRBJ1-1 gives the whole variable domain EPEVTQTPSHQVTQMGQEVILRCVPISNHLYFYWYRQILGQKVEFLVSFYNNEISEKSEIFDDQFSVERPDGSNFTLKIRSTKLEDSAMYFCASSEEGVFTEAFFGQGTRLTVV.